These 14 T cell receptor beta chains came from one sample sequenced in a study of T cell responses to AZD1222 COVID-19 vaccine. Profiled with immunoSEQ multiplex PCR; TCRdb holds only in-frame clones, not every one. Among 70,000 to 75,000 clones, about 78% were seen once, and the ten largest hold 45% to 50%. The sample consisted of peripheral blood, taken 28 days after the second AZD1222 dose. The receptors were sampled from an adult who received the AZD1222 COVID-19 vaccine.

The rearrangement uses TRBV28 and TRBJ1-2; D is undetermined. The CDR3 totals 12 residues. Germline V lookup: CDR1 MDHEN, CDR2 SYDVKM. V lost 6 bases and J lost 8, with 13 bases in between. The CDR3 here is CASSTAVRGYTF. DNA for the CDR3: TGTGCCAGCAGCACCGCGGTGAGGGGCTACACCTTC.

In its sample, this clone is medium-sized. The chain has TRBV28 and TRBJ2-3; D remains ambiguous. Germline V gene sequence: CDR1 MDHEN, CDR2 SYDVKM. The ends were cut back, 6 bases at V and 3 bases at J, with 16 bases in the middle. CDR3 length: 15 amino acids. CDR3 protein: CASSQPGPGTDTQYF. The CDR3 DNA reads as TGTGCCAGCAGCCAACCGGGCCCTGGGACAGATACGCAGTATTTT.

This chain joins TRBV10-2 and TRBJ2-3, with 8 nucleotides matching TRBD2. CDR1 is WSHSY and CDR2 is SAAADI in the germline V gene. V shed 8 bases, J shed 6 bases, and the junction held 13 bases outside the gene matches. The CDR3 covers 15 residues. Written as DNA, the CDR3 is TGCGCCAGCGCGATCAACGGGAGGGCCGTCGATACGCAGTATTTT. Protein: CASAINGRAVDTQYF.

V and J are TRBV24-1 and TRBJ2-1, with D unresolved. With 0 bases removed from V and 7 bases from J, the gap between germline ends came to 12 bases. Germline V lookup: CDR1 KGHDR, CDR2 SFDVKD. CDR3 length: 15 residues. The CDR3 DNA follows: TGTGCCACCAGTGATTTGGGAGCAGGCCCGAATGAGCAGTTCTTC. It specifies CATSDLGAGPNEQFF.

The V call is TRBV10-3, the J call TRBJ1-6, with TRBD1 matching 10 bases. Germline trimming cut 3 bases from V and 10 bases from J; bases unmatched to any gene: 12. The V gene's germline CDR1 is ENHRY and CDR2 SYGVKD. This CDR3 has 17 residues. The CDR3 here is CAISDPLDRDRGSPLHF. CDR3 bases: TGTGCCATCAGTGATCCTCTGGACCGGGACAGGGGCTCACCCCTCCACTTT.

The V call is TRBV5-1, the J call TRBJ1-4; 11 nucleotides align to TRBD1. Trimming at V came to 4 bases and at J to 8 bases, leaving 4 bases not matched to a gene. The CDR3 has 14 residues. Germline V CDR1 and CDR2: SGHRS, YFSETQ. CDR3 coding DNA: TGCGCCAGCAGCCCCGGGACAGGGGGGGAAAAACTGTTTTTT. Translated, it gives CASSPGTGGEKLFF.

This clone was detected only a few times. This chain uses TRBV19 with TRBJ1-5; TRBD1 agrees at 9 bases. CDR3 length equals 15 residues. J gave up 4 bases and V 6 bases, and 7 bases lay outside the gene matches. Germline lookup yields CDR1 LNHDA and CDR2 SQIVND (reference sequence). The CDR3 nucleotides read TGTGCCAGTAGATCGGGGACAGGGACGAATCAGCCCCAGCATTTT. It codes for CASRSGTGTNQPQHF.

The chain couples TRBV18 to TRBJ1-2; possibly TRBD1 for D (5 bases). The V and J ends lost 3 bases and 6 bases respectively, with 11 bases between them. This CDR3 has 13 amino acids. Germline V gene data show CDR1 as KGHSH and CDR2 as LQKENI. The CDR3 DNA reads as TGTGCCAGCTCACCGGTAGGGGCGGATGGCTACACCTTC. Protein sequence: CASSPVGADGYTF.

Notes on this clone: A read error may account for a junction end that differs from germline. The V gene is TRBV11-3, the J gene TRBJ1-1; TRBD1 matches 8 bases. There are 15 residues in the CDR3. Germline V CDR1 and CDR2: SGHNT, YENEEA. CDR3 loop: CPSSTRQGRDTEAFF. In DNA form, the CDR3 reads TGTCCCAGCAGCACACGACAGGGGAGGGACACTGAAGCTTTCTTT. The full variable domain, with the rest looked up from reference TRBV11-3 and TRBJ1-1, is EAGVVQSPRYKIIEKKQPVAFWCNPISGHNTLYWYLQNLGQGPELLIRYENEEAVDDSQLPKDRFSAERLKGVDSTLKIQPAELGDSAVYLCPSSTRQGRDTEAFFGQGTRLTVV.

This chain links TRBV24-1 with TRBJ2-1; D might be TRBD2 (6 bases). Germline V lookup: CDR1 KGHDR, CDR2 SFDVKD. This CDR3 comprises 16 residues. The V end was cut by 2 bases, the J end by 0 bases, with 10 bases between. In nucleotides, the CDR3 is TGTGCCACCAGTGATTCCAGCGGGTACTCCTACAATGAGCAGTTCTTC. Amino acids: CATSDSSGYSYNEQFF.

This chain joins TRBV27 and TRBJ1-6; no definite D call. Germline V gene lookup returns CDR1 MNHEY and CDR2 SMNVEV (reference sequence). The CDR3 is 15 amino acids. V was pared by 6 bases and J by 4 bases, with 13 bases between. The DNA of the CDR3 is TGTGCCAGCAGCCCTGACTCATTTTATAATTCACCCCTCCACTTT. This translates into CASSPDSFYNSPLHF.

This rearrangement joins TRBV2 to TRBJ1-1; D unresolved. The CDR3 runs to 13 residues. The germline CDR1 and CDR2 sequences are SNHLY and FYNNEI. Deletions cut 6 bases from V and 2 bases from J, with 10 bases between. The CDR3 DNA reads TGTGCCAGCAGAGTTGATACTAACACTGAAGCTTTCTTT. Protein sequence: CASRVDTNTEAFF.

This chain connects TRBV7-2 to TRBJ1-1; the D is unclear. Trimming removed 5 bases at V and 5 bases at J, with 15 bases between. The CDR3 spans 14 residues. Germline V gene lookup returns CDR1 SGHTA and CDR2 FQGNSA. CDR3 protein: CASSPGGTGTEAFF. The CDR3 region has the DNA TGTGCCAGCAGCCCAGGAGGAACCGGGACTGAAGCTTTCTTT.

The chain carries TRBV19 and TRBJ2-2; 7 positions match TRBD2. Unmatched junction bases numbered 7, after V lost 8 bases and J lost 4 bases. CDR1 and CDR2 from the germline V gene are LNHDA and SQIVND (reference sequence). The CDR3 is made up of 14 amino acids. The CDR3 coding sequence is TGTGCCAGTGCGACTAGCCGATTCACCGGGGAGCTGTTTTTT. Protein: CASATSRFTGELFF.